This T cell receptor (beta chain) comes out of a study of CD8+ T cells in alopecia areata. Study-level background: Grafted skin came from C3H/HeJ donors with spontaneous alopecia (about 6-13 months old) and was placed on approximately 7-10-week-old female C3H/HeJ mice.

The authors extracted RNA and reverse transcribed it into cDNA as the sequencing template. The data were produced by immunoSEQ multiplex PCR, yet TCRdb's version contains in-frame clones alone and is incomplete. The sample yields about 300,000 clones, without any singletons. This clone was counted only a few times. Germline and genes here are mouse. Coverage ceases 3 residues before the CDR3 finishes, and the germline J gene fills in the end. Cells pooled from cutaneous lymph nodes were sorted on CD4, CD8alpha, NKG2D, NKG2ACE and other markers. The V gene's germline CDR1 is NSHNY and CDR2 SYGAGN. The CDR3 loop spans 15 amino acids. V lost 3 bases, J lost 0 bases, and 7 bases lay in between.

The sample was CD4+ T cells sorted from a lymph node. The chain carries TRBV13-1 and TRBJ1-6, with a tentative D call TRBD1 (6 bases). TRBJ1-6 is known as an ORF, though its function is uncertain. The source is a C3H/HeJ mouse with alopecia areata. These mice share the MHC haplotype H2-k. The CDR3 region is CASSGRGSYNSPLYF. The CDR3 DNA, read in part, is TGTGCCAGCAGTGGCAGGGGTTCCTATAATTCGCCC.